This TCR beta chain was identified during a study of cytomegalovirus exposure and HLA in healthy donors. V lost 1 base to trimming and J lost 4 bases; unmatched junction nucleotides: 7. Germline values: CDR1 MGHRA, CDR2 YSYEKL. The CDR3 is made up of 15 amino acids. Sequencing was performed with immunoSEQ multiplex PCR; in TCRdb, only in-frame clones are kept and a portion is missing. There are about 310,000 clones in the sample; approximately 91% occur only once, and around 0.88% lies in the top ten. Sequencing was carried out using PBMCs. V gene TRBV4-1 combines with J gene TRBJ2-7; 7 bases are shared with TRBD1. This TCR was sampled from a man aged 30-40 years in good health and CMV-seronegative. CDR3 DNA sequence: TGCGCCAGCAGCCAAGTTGAGGGGGCTGGATACGAGCAGTACTTC. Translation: CASSQVEGAGYEQYF.